This paragraph reports one T cell receptor (beta chain). Here immunoSEQ multiplex PCR was the method, and the copy in TCRdb shows in-frame clones only, minus some. The sample carries some 90,000 clones, under 85% recorded once. Time point in this sample: cycle 4 day 1 (C4D1), after more than 5 weeks of nivolumab. Every patient had relapsed following autologous stem cell transplantation, and cohorts differed in brentuximab vedotin exposure. This sample stems from a study of PD-1 blockade in classical Hodgkin lymphoma. The specimen was peripheral blood mononuclear cells (PBMCs), collected before the fourth cycle of nivolumab. This TCR was recovered from a human donor with classical Hodgkin lymphoma.

The CDR3: CASGRRGNQPQHF. The CDR3 coding sequence is TGTGCCAGCGGGAGAAGGGGCAATCAGCCCCAGCATTTT. This chain uses TRBV6-6 with TRBJ1-5; D is uncertain. Germline-derived CDR1 and CDR2 are MNHNY and SVGAGI (reference sequence). CDR3 length: 13 residues. Trimming pared 8 bases from V and 2 bases from J, leaving 10 bases between.